One and the same sample provided the 17 T cell receptor beta chains below, sequenced in a study of blood T cell repertoires in COVID-19. Generated by immunoSEQ multiplex PCR, the TCRdb table keeps only in-frame clones and is missing some. The data hold approximately 55,000 clones, with roughly 84% observed a single time. The source material was peripheral blood. The receptors stem from a man aged 45 to 65 with active COVID-19.

The rearrangement uses TRBV7-2 and TRBJ1-6; TRBD1 is a possible D gene (5 bases). Germline CDR1 and CDR2: SGHTA and FQGNSA. V shed 1 base and J shed 7 bases, with 17 bases lying between them. The CDR3 runs 17 residues. CDR3 sequence (DNA): TGTGCCAGCAGCTTAGACGGCGCAGGGTCGAGGAATTCACCCCTCCACTTT. It encodes CASSLDGAGSRNSPLHF.

This chain uses TRBV5-1 with TRBJ1-2; TRBD1 might be the D (6 bases). Germline V gives CDR1 SGHRS, CDR2 YFSETQ. This CDR3 comprises 15 residues. V gave up 0 bases and J gave up 4 bases, with 13 bases separating them. The CDR3 loop is CASSLDGQIVYGYTF. The CDR3 DNA reads as TGCGCCAGCAGCTTGGACGGACAGATAGTCTATGGCTACACCTTC.

Note on this clone: Other DNA variants within this sample encode the same CDR3. The chain links TRBV7-2 to TRBJ1-5; D remains unclear. V was pared by 3 bases and J by 2 bases, with 8 bases between. Germline CDR1 is SGHTA and CDR2 is FQGNSA. This CDR3 comprises 14 residues. CDR3 sequence reads: CASSLERGNQPQHF. CDR3 nucleotides: TGTGCCAGCAGCTTGGAACGGGGCAATCAGCCCCAGCATTTT.

The chain couples TRBV12-3 or TRBV12-4 to TRBJ2-3; D unresolved. This CDR3 is 10 amino acids long. Trimming removed 6 bases at V and 10 bases at J, with 8 bases between. The CDR3 here is CASRGVAQYF. DNA of the CDR3: TGTGCCAGCAGGGGCGTGGCGCAGTATTTT.

J is TRBJ2-5 and V is TRBV7-2; possible D gene TRBD2, 5 bases. V lost 2 bases and J lost 7, with 14 bases in between. From germline, CDR1 is SGHTA and CDR2 FQGNSA. This CDR3 has 14 amino acids. The CDR3 DNA reads as TGTGCCAGCAGCTTATCGAGACCCGAGGGGACCCAGTACTTC. This sequence encodes CASSLSRPEGTQYF. Variable domain in full (rest from reference TRBV7-2 and TRBJ2-5): GAGVSQSPSNKVTEKGKDVELRCDPISGHTALYWYRQSLGQGLEFLIYFQGNSAPDKSGLPSDRFSAERTGGSVSTLTIQRTQQEDSAVYLCASSLSRPEGTQYFGPGTRLLVL.

This rearrangement joins TRBV5-1 to TRBJ1-1; the match to TRBD1 covers 7 bases. CDR1 and CDR2 (germline): SGHRS, YFSETQ. CDR3 size: 14 residues. The J segment lost 8 bases and the V segment lost 0 bases, leaving 7 bases of the junction unmatched. This CDR3 is CASSLADRALEAFF. In nucleotides, the CDR3 is TGCGCCAGCAGCTTGGCCGACAGGGCCCTCGAAGCTTTCTTT.

Only one count was recorded for this clone. The genes are TRBV4-1 and TRBJ2-1; 8 positions match TRBD2. The trim removed 4 bases at V and 9 bases at J, leaving 5 bases unmatched. The CDR3 is 13 amino acids. Germline values: CDR1 MGHRA, CDR2 YSYEKL. The CDR3 spells CASSPRTSSEQFF. As DNA, the CDR3 is TGCGCCAGCAGCCCCCGGACTAGCAGTGAGCAGTTCTTC.

The V call is TRBV19, the J call TRBJ2-1, with a tentative D call TRBD1 (6 bases). The V gene's germline CDR1 is LNHDA and CDR2 SQIVND (reference sequence). V was clipped by 5 bases and J by 5 bases, with 13 bases between them. The length of the CDR3 is 14 residues. CDR3 DNA sequence: TGTGCCAGTAGTCAGCCCGGGACACACAATGAGCAGTTCTTC. It translates to CASSQPGTHNEQFF.

The CDR3 DNA reads as TGCAGCGTTGATTCAACAGGGACCTCCTACGAGCAGTACTTC. Translated: CSVDSTGTSYEQYF. The chain carries TRBV29-1 and TRBJ2-7, with a tentative D call TRBD1 (6 bases). V was shortened by 3 bases and J by 0 bases, with 12 bases between the two germline ends. Germline CDR1 and CDR2: SQVTM and ANQGSEA. The CDR3 totals 14 residues.

The rearrangement uses TRBV5-1 and TRBJ1-5; D unresolved. The CDR3 covers 13 residues. Germline CDR1 reads SGHRS; CDR2 reads YFSETQ. V dropped 0 bases and J dropped 6 bases, with 7 bases sitting between them. The CDR3 sequence: CASSLDLSQPQHF. Here the CDR3 DNA reads TGCGCCAGCAGCTTGGACCTTAGTCAGCCCCAGCATTTT.

The gene calls are TRBV5-5 and TRBJ1-5; 8 bases line up with TRBD1. The CDR3 spans 20 residues. Looked up from germline, CDR1 is SGHKS and CDR2 is YYEKEE (reference sequence). V shed 0 bases and J 0 bases; nucleotides not matched to a gene: 14. As DNA, the CDR3 is TGTGCCAGCAGCTTGGGCCCGGGACAGGCGACGTCCTATAGCAATCAGCCCCAGCATTTT. It translates to CASSLGPGQATSYSNQPQHF.

The J gene is TRBJ2-3, the V gene TRBV12-5, with 7 bases lining up with TRBD1. Germline-derived CDR1 and CDR2 are LGHNT and FRNRAP. The CDR3 has 13 residues. V shed 4 bases and J 4 bases; nucleotides not matched to a gene: 2. The CDR3 DNA reads as TGTGCTAGTGGTTCCACAGGGGCAGATACGCAGTATTTT. This codes for CASGSTGADTQYF.

The V call is TRBV19, the J call TRBJ2-1; 9 positions match TRBD2. The CDR3 runs to 16 residues. Trimming took 3 bases from V and 10 from J; bases not matched to a gene: 13. Germline CDR1 LNHDA, CDR2 SQIVND (reference sequence). CDR3 bases: TGTGCCAGTAGTATGGACTTCTCGCGGGGGGGCAGCGAGCAGTTCTTC. It yields the protein CASSMDFSRGGSEQFF.

In this sample, this clone turned up a few times. The chain joins TRBV5-4 to TRBJ2-2; D may be TRBD2 (6 bases). The CDR3 is made up of 15 amino acids. The germline V gene has CDR1 SGHNT and CDR2 YYREEE (reference sequence). Trimming pared 6 bases from V and 4 bases from J, leaving 16 bases between. CDR3 protein: CASTPRGIGTGELFF. The CDR3 nucleotides read TGTGCCAGCACCCCCCGCGGGATCGGCACCGGGGAGCTGTTTTTT. Together with reference TRBV5-4 and TRBJ2-2, the CDR3 gives the full variable domain: ETGVTQSPTHLIKTRGQQVTLRCSSQSGHNTVSWYQQALGQGPQFIFQYYREEENGRGNFPPRFSGLQFPNYSSELNVNALELDDSALYLCASTPRGIGTGELFFGEGSRLTVL.

The J gene is TRBJ2-7, the V gene TRBV19; 10 bases are shared with TRBD1. The CDR3 sequence is 15 residues long. The germline V gene encodes CDR1 LNHDA and CDR2 SQIVND (reference sequence). CDR3 residues: CVSRRGTGELHEQYF. The CDR3 DNA is TGTGTGAGTAGGCGAGGGACAGGGGAGCTCCACGAGCAGTACTTC.

The chain employs TRBV19 and TRBJ2-1, with 12 bases identical to TRBD2. Germline-derived CDR1 and CDR2 are LNHDA and SQIVND (reference sequence). This CDR3 has 15 residues. The V and J ends lost 4 bases and 6 bases, in that order; junction bases with no gene match: 4. The CDR3 DNA reads as TGTGCCAGTAGTAACAGACTAGCGGGAGTCAATGAGCAGTTCTTC. Its protein product is CASSNRLAGVNEQFF.

The genes are TRBV29-1 and TRBJ2-1; 8 bases align to TRBD1. CDR3 length: 12 residues. V lost 4 bases to trimming and J lost 4 bases; unmatched junction nucleotides: 0. The V gene's germline CDR1 is SQVTM and CDR2 ANQGSEA. Written as DNA, the CDR3 is TGCAGCGTTGGGACAGGGTACAATGAGCAGTTCTTC. This encodes CSVGTGYNEQFF.